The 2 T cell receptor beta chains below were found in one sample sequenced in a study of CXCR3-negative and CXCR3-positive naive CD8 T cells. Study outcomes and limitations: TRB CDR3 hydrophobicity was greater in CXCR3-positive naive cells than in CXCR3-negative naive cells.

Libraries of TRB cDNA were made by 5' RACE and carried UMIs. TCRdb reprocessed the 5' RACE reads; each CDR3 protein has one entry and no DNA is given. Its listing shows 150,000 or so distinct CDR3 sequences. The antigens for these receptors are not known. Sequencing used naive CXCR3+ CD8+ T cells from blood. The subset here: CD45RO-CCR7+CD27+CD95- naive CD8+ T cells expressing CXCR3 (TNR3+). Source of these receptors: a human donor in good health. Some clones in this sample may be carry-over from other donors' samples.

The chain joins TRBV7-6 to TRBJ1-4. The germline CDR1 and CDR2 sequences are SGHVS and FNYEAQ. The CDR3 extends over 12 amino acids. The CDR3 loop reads CASSLVNEKLFF.

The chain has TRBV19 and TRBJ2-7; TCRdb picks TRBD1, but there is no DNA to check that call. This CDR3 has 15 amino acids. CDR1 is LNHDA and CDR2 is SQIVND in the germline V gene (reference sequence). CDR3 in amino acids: CASSLGQGVSYEQYF.